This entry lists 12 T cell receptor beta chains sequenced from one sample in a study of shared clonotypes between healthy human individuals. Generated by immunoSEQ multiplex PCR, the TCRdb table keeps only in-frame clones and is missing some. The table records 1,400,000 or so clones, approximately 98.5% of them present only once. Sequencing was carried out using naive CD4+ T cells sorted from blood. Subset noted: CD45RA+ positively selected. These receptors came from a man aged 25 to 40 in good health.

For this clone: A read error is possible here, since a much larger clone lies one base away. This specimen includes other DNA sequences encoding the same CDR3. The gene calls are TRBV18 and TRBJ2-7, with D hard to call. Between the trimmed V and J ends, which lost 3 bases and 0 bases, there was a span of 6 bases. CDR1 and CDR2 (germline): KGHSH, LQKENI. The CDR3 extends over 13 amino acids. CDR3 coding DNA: TGTGCCAGCTCACCCCCGAGCTCCTACGAGCAGTACTTC. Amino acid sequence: CASSPPSSYEQYF. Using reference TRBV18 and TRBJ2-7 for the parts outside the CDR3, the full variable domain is NAGVMQNPRHLVRRRGQEARLRCSPMKGHSHVYWYRQLPEEGLKFMVYLQKENIIDESGMPKERFSAEFPKEGPSILRIQQVVRGDSAAYFCASSPPSSYEQYFGPGTRLTVT.

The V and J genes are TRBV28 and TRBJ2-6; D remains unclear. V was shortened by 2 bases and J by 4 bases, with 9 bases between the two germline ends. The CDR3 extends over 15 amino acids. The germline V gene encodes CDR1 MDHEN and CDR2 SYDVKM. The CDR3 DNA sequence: TGTGCCAGCAGTTTACAAGCTCCAGGGGCCAACGTCCTGACTTTC. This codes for CASSLQAPGANVLTF.

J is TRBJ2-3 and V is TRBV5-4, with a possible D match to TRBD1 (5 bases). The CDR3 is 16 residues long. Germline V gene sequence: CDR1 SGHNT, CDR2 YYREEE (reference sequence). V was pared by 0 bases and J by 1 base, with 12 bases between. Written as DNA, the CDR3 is TGTGCCAGCAGCTTGGGGGGCGGCGGCCGCACAGATACGCAGTATTTT. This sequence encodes CASSLGGGGRTDTQYF.

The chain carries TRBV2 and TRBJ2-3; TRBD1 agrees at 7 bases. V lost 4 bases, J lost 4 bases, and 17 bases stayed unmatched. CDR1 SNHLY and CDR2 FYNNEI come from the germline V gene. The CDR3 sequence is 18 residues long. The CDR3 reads CASSARPQGGAQADTQYF. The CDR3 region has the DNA TGTGCCAGCAGTGCCAGGCCGCAAGGGGGCGCGCAGGCAGATACGCAGTATTTT.

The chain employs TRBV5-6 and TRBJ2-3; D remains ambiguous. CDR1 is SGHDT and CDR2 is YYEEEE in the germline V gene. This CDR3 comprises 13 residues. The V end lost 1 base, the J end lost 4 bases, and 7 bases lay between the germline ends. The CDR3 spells CASSLRSPDTQYF. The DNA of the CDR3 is TGTGCCAGCAGCTTGCGTTCTCCAGATACGCAGTATTTT.

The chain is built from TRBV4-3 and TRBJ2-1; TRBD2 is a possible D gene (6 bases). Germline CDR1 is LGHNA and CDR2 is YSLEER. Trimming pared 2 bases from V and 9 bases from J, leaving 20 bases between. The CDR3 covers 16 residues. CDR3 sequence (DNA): TGCGCCAGCAGCCAACTCGGACTACCCCTCGGGGGTGAGCAGTTCTTC. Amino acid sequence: CASSQLGLPLGGEQFF.

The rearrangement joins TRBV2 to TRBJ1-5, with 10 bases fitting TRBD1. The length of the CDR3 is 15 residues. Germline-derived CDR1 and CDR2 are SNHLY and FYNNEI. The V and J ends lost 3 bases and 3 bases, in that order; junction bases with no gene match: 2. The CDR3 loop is CASSDGTGDNQPQHF. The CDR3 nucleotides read TGTGCCAGCAGTGATGGGACAGGGGACAATCAGCCCCAGCATTTT.

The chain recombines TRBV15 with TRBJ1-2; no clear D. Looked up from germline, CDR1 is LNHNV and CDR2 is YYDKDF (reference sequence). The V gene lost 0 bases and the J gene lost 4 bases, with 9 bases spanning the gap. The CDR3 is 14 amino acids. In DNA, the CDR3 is TGTGCCACCAGCAGAGAAGGAATTGGCTATGGCTACACCTTC. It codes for CATSREGIGYGYTF. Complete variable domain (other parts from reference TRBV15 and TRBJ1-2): DAMVIQNPRYQVTQFGKPVTLSCSQTLNHNVMYWYQQKSSQAPKLLFHYYDKDFNNEADTPDNFQSRRPNTSFCFLDIRSPGLGDTAMYLCATSREGIGYGYTFGSGTRLTVV.

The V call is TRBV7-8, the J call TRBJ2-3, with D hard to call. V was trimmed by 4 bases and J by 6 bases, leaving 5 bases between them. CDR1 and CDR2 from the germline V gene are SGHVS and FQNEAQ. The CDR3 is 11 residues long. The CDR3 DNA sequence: TGTGCCAGCAGCTCAGAGGATACGCAGTATTTT. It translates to CASSSEDTQYF.

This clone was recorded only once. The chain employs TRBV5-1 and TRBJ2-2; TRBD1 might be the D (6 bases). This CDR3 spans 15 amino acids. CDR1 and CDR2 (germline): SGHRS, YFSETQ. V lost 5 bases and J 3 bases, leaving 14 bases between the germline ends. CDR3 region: CASSHQGSDTGELFF. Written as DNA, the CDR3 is TGCGCCAGCAGTCATCAGGGGTCGGACACCGGGGAGCTGTTTTTT. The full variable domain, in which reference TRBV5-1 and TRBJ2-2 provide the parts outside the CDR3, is KAGVTQTPRYLIKTRGQQVTLSCSPISGHRSVSWYQQTPGQGLQFLFEYFSETQRNKGNFPGRFSGRQFSNSRSEMNVSTLELGDSALYLCASSHQGSDTGELFFGEGSRLTVL.

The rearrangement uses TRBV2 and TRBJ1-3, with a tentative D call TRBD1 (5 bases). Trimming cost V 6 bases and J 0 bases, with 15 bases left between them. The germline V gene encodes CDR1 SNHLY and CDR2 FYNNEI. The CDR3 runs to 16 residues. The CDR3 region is CASRGDDRYSGNTIYF. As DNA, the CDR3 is TGTGCCAGCAGAGGAGATGACAGATACTCTGGAAACACCATATATTTT.

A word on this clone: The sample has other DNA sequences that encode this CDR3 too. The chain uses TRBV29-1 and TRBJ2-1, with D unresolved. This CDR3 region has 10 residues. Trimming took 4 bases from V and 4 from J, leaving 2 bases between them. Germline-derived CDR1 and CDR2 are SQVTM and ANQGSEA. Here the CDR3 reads CSVGYNEQFF. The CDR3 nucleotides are TGCAGCGTTGGGTACAATGAGCAGTTCTTC.